Here is one T cell receptor beta chain with its context. The data belong to a study of T cell changes during pregnancy in multiple sclerosis. TCRdb's copy holds only in-frame clones and misses some; the assay was immunoSEQ multiplex PCR. The sample includes roughly 100,000 clones, 90% of them seen just once. The CDR3 totals 16 residues. The germline CDR1 and CDR2 sequences are SGHKS and YYEKEE (reference sequence). The V gene lost 0 bases and the J gene lost 2 bases, with 14 bases spanning the gap. The V gene is TRBV5-5, the J gene TRBJ1-1; D is uncertain. The source material was peripheral blood, sampled in the second trimester of pregnancy. This TCR was sampled from a female donor in good health, enrolled as a control in a pregnancy study. The CDR3: CASSLAWAYRNTEAFF. Written as DNA, the CDR3 is TGTGCCAGCAGCTTGGCCTGGGCATATCGTAACACTGAAGCTTTCTTT. The full variable domain, completed using reference TRBV5-5 and TRBJ1-1, is DAGVTQSPTHLIKTRGQQVTLRCSPISGHKSVSWYQQVLGQGPQFIFQYYEKEERGRGNFPDRFSARQFPNYSSELNVNALLLGDSALYLCASSLAWAYRNTEAFFGQGTRLTVV.